The clone carrying this TCR beta chain was seen just once. The assay was immunoSEQ multiplex PCR, and TCRdb's table has in-frame clones only and misses some. The sample has around 100,000 clones, 87% seen once. The sample originates from a study of blood T cell repertoires in COVID-19. The CDR3 covers 16 residues. The V gene end was trimmed by 6 bases and the J gene end by 2 bases; junction bases not matched to a gene: 9. The germline gives CDR1 SNHLY, CDR2 FYNNEI. This clonotype was sampled from a man aged 50 to 59 with acute or convalescent COVID-19. The chain uses TRBV2 and TRBJ2-5; 10 nucleotides match TRBD2. Source material: peripheral blood. The CDR3, as DNA: TGTGCCAGCAGCCCCCGTATACTAGCGGGACAAGAGACCCAGTACTTC. Its protein product is CASSPRILAGQETQYF.